The 6 T cell receptor beta chains given below trace back to one sample, sequenced in a study of blood T cell repertoires in COVID-19. TCRdb's copy holds only in-frame clones and misses some; the assay was immunoSEQ multiplex PCR. This repertoire shows approximately 190,000 clones, 84% found once; its top ten account for less than 20%. Material: peripheral blood. All receptors derive from a human donor in a cohort sampled during active COVID-19.

J is TRBJ2-4 and V is TRBV18; perhaps TRBD1 as D (6 bases). CDR3 length: 13 residues. Trimming took off 6 bases at V and 4 bases at J, with 10 bases between the two ends. CDR1 is KGHSH, CDR2 LQKENI, per germline. For the CDR3, the DNA is TGTGCCAGCTCGCCCGACAGGAAAAACATTCAGTACTTC. Protein sequence: CASSPDRKNIQYF.

A remark on this clone: The sample has other DNA sequences that encode this CDR3 too. This sequence joins TRBV5-1 and TRBJ2-3; possible D gene TRBD2, 5 bases. The ends were cut back, 0 bases at V and 0 bases at J, with 5 bases in the middle. The CDR3 runs 14 residues. Germline CDR1 reads SGHRS; CDR2 reads YFSETQ. The CDR3 region has the DNA TGCGCCAGCAGCTTGGGCGGGAGCACAGATACGCAGTATTTT. Encoded protein: CASSLGGSTDTQYF.

The chain has TRBV5-1 and TRBJ1-4; D ambiguous. The germline gives CDR1 SGHRS, CDR2 YFSETQ. V lost 0 bases to trimming and J lost 7 bases, with 10 bases between them. The CDR3 is 14 residues long. The CDR3 DNA sequence: TGCGCCAGCAGCTTGGGTCAGGAAGGTGAAAAACTGTTTTTT. Residues: CASSLGQEGEKLFF.

The gene calls are TRBV3-1 (or the pseudogene TRBV3-2) and TRBJ1-1, with 7 bases aligning to TRBD1. The CDR3 runs to 14 residues. V lost 7 bases, J lost 4 bases, and 9 bases stayed unmatched. Germline assignment: CDR1 LGHDT and CDR2 YNNKEL (reference sequence). The CDR3 nucleotides are TGTGCCAGCAACCGACAGGGCGGAGGCACTGAAGCTTTCTTT. Translating it yields CASNRQGGGTEAFF.

This clone was seen just once. The DNA of the CDR3 is TGTGCCAGCAGTCCTACCGGGACATATGGCTACACCTTC. Protein product: CASSPTGTYGYTF. The rearrangement links TRBV12-3 or TRBV12-4 to TRBJ1-2; possible D gene TRBD1, 6 bases. Trimming removed 5 bases from V and 5 bases from J, with 12 bases in between. The CDR3 spans 13 residues.

The chain is built from TRBV6-5 and TRBJ2-7, with TRBD2 matching 7 bases. CDR1 is MNHEY and CDR2 is SVGAGI in the germline V gene. The CDR3 totals 15 residues. After removal of 8 bases from V and 3 bases from J, the junction contained 13 bases not matched to a gene. Here the CDR3 DNA reads TGTGCCAGCTCCGCTCACCAGCGGGACGGCTACGAGCAGTACTTC. Its translation: CASSAHQRDGYEQYF.